This T cell receptor (beta chain) was captured in a study of spatial heterogeneity in lung cancer. This clonotype was recorded many times. V gave up 3 bases and J gave up 4 bases, with 14 bases separating them. CDR1 and CDR2 from the germline V gene are SGHTA and FQGNSA. CDR3 length equals 15 residues. Via MiXCR, TCRdb re-called the 5' RACE reads, giving one row per CDR3 protein. The sample consists of about 92,000 distinct CDR3 sequences, about 12% of them appearing once. Time point of the sample: sample taken at primary tumor resection. Donation came from roughly 72 patients with untreated early-stage non-small cell lung cancer. From tumor, nontumor lung or frozen PBMC, whole RNA was taken unsorted for sequencing.

This sequence originates from a male donor with early-stage non-small cell lung cancer. J is TRBJ2-3 and V is TRBV7-2, with D perhaps matching TRBD1 (6 bases). The sample here was PBMCs, taken at surgery. The CDR3 nucleotides are TGTGCCAGCAGCTTCCTTGGACAGCCCTCAGATACGCAGTATTTT. It is translated as CASSFLGQPSDTQYF.